The 31 T cell receptor beta chains below were found in one sample sequenced in a study of vaccination and CD4 T cells after COVID-19. Sequenced with the Oncomine TCR Beta short-read assay was DNA taken from cultured CD4+ T cells. TCRdb re-derived calls from the PCR reads in MiXCR, one entry per CDR3 protein. The sample consists of over 7,000 distinct CDR3 sequences, 61% of them appearing once. These receptors have no known antigen. Described treatment: approximately nine-day PBMC culture with coronavirus spike peptide pools or control peptides (ViraFEST assay). Specimen: cultured CD4+ T cells from blood, collected after SARS-CoV-2 vaccination. The receptors stem from a human donor with COVID-19.

Points on this clonotype: Relative to the germline gene, one junction end is altered; a read error may explain this. The J gene is TRBJ1-2, the V gene TRBV7-9, with D tentatively TRBD1 (5 bases). Looked up from germline, CDR1 is SEHNR and CDR2 is FQNEAQ (reference sequence). The CDR3 has 13 amino acids. In DNA form, the CDR3 reads TGCGCCAGCAGCTTGGACAATAACTATGGCTACACCTTC. Amino acids: CASSLDNNYGYTF. The variable domain in full, with the rest retrieved from reference TRBV7-9 and TRBJ1-2, is DTGVSQNPRHKITKRGQNVTFRCDPISEHNRLYWYRQTLGQGPEFLTYFQNEAQLEKSRLLSDRFSAERPKGSFSTLEIQRTEQGDSAMYLCASSLDNNYGYTFGSGTRLTVV.

The chain joins TRBV6-1 to TRBJ2-4, with D possibly TRBD2 on 6 matching bases. Germline assignment: CDR1 MNHNS and CDR2 SASEGT. This CDR3 is built from 15 residues. Trimming cost V 0 bases and J 2 bases, with 8 bases left between them. The CDR3, as DNA: TGTGCCAGCAGTGAAGCGGGCGGGACCAAAAACATTCAGTACTTC. As protein: CASSEAGGTKNIQYF.

The J gene is TRBJ2-4, the V gene TRBV6-1; D not resolved. The CDR3 spans 17 residues. Germline V gene data show CDR1 as MNHNS and CDR2 as SASEGT. The V gene lost 2 bases and the J gene lost 0 bases, with 14 bases spanning the gap. DNA for the CDR3: TGTGCCAGCAGTGAAACGATGGTGGGATTAGCCAAAAACATTCAGTACTTC. Encoded protein: CASSETMVGLAKNIQYF.

To note about this clonotype: It is unclear where the CDR3 begins or ends on the DNA, so no DNA is shown, and the CDR3 is as TCRdb lists it. The V gene is TRBV21-1, the J gene TRBJ2-7; the table's D call of TRBD1 was not tested on the DNA. TRBV21-1 is listed as a pseudogene. Counting both end residues, the CDR3 totals 16 amino acids. The CDR3 region is CASSKVGAGTVYEQYF.

This clonotype has a single count. The rearrangement uses TRBV7-9 and TRBJ2-3; TRBD2 is a possible D gene (6 bases). CDR1 is SEHNR and CDR2 is FQNEAQ in the germline V gene (reference sequence). V was trimmed by 5 bases and J by 0 bases, leaving 9 bases between them. The CDR3 is 14 residues long. Here the CDR3 DNA reads TGTGCCAGCAGCCCGGGGACTAGCACAGATACGCAGTATTTT. It is translated as CASSPGTSTDTQYF.

Only a few counts were recorded for this clonotype. The rearrangement links TRBV30 to TRBJ2-2; D could derive from TRBD1 or TRBD2 (5 bases each). Trimming left V 4 bases short and J 6 bases short, with 12 bases between. This CDR3 is 13 amino acids long. Germline CDR1 is GTSNPN and CDR2 is SVGIG (reference sequence). In DNA, the CDR3 is TGTGCCTGGAAACTTGAGGGGTCCGGGGAGCTGTTTTTT. This encodes CAWKLEGSGELFF.

The genes are TRBV20-1 and TRBJ2-4; D not resolved. Trimming cost V 6 bases and J 0 bases, with 9 bases left between them. From germline, CDR1 is DFQATT and CDR2 SNEGSKA (reference sequence). The CDR3 runs to 13 residues. For the CDR3, the DNA is TGCAGTGCAGCTGAGATAGCCAAAAACATTCAGTACTTC. Amino acids: CSAAEIAKNIQYF.

The chain recombines TRBV7-3 with TRBJ1-1; no clear D gene. Germline V gene data show CDR1 as SGHTA and CDR2 as FQGTGA. The CDR3 spans 15 residues. V lost 2 bases and J lost 4, with 14 bases in between. CDR3 in DNA: TGTGCCAGCAGCTTACGAGGCCCGTCGGGCACTGAAGCTTTCTTT. Protein: CASSLRGPSGTEAFF.

The chain carries TRBV7-9 and TRBJ2-2, with TRBD1 matching over 11 bases. This CDR3 spans 15 amino acids. Germline-derived CDR1 and CDR2 are SEHNR and FQNEAQ (reference sequence). V lost 5 bases, J lost 5 bases, and 4 bases stayed unmatched. The CDR3 region is CASSPGQGGTGELFF. The DNA of the CDR3 is TGTGCCAGCAGCCCGGGACAGGGGGGGACCGGGGAGCTGTTTTTT. The entire variable domain, with the rest obtained from reference TRBV7-9 and TRBJ2-2, is as follows: DTGVSQNPRHKITKRGQNVTFRCDPISEHNRLYWYRQTLGQGPEFLTYFQNEAQLEKSRLLSDRFSAERPKGSFSTLEIQRTEQGDSAMYLCASSPGQGGTGELFFGEGSRLTVL.

This chain uses TRBV7-2 with TRBJ2-7, with a possible D match to TRBD2 (6 bases). The CDR3 sequence is 15 residues long. Germline V gives CDR1 SGHTA, CDR2 FQGNSA. V was clipped by 3 bases and J by 4 bases, with 16 bases between them. CDR3 in amino acids: CASSFIGGKGYEQYF. CDR3 nucleotides: TGTGCCAGCAGCTTTATAGGAGGGAAGGGTTACGAGCAGTACTTC.

The CDR3: CASSRTGTMNTEAFF. CDR3 DNA sequence: TGTGCCAGCAGTCGGACAGGAACTATGAACACTGAAGCTTTCTTT. The V gene is TRBV28, the J gene TRBJ1-1, with TRBD1 identical over 7 bases. Trimming took 5 bases from V and 0 from J; bases not matched to a gene: 6. The V gene's germline CDR1 is MDHEN and CDR2 SYDVKM. This CDR3 is 15 amino acids long.

This clonotype is judged medium-sized (0.01 to 0.1%). The CDR3 loop is CASRELAGGPDTQYF. The CDR3 bases are TGTGCCAGCAGAGAACTAGCGGGGGGGCCCGATACGCAGTATTTT. V usage is TRBV12-3 or TRBV12-4 and J usage is TRBJ2-3, with TRBD2 matching over 13 bases. CDR3 length: 15 amino acids. V lost 6 bases and J lost 6; bases outside the gene matches: 6.

The V and J genes are TRBV5-6 and TRBJ2-5, with no clear D. Germline CDR1 SGHDT, CDR2 YYEEEE. Between the trimmed V and J ends, which lost 3 bases and 7 bases, there was a span of 13 bases. The CDR3 covers 13 residues. CDR3 in DNA: TGTGCCAGCAGCTCACGGCCCCCAGTGACCCAGTACTTC. It codes for CASSSRPPVTQYF. Supplemented by reference TRBV5-6 and TRBJ2-5, the full variable domain reads DAGVTQSPTHLIKTRGQQVTLRCSPKSGHDTVSWYQQALGQGPQFIFQYYEEEERQRGNFPDRFSGHQFPNYSSELNVNALLLGDSALYLCASSSRPPVTQYFGPGTRLLVL.

This sequence joins TRBV15 and TRBJ2-3; TRBD1 matches at 7 bases. The CDR3 loop spans 16 amino acids. V trimming: 0 bases; J trimming: 3 bases; junction bases outside the gene matches: 6. The germline CDR1 and CDR2 sequences are LNHNV and YYDKDF (reference sequence). CDR3 DNA sequence: TGTGCCACCAGCAGAGACGCCAGGGGGATGACAGATACGCAGTATTTT. It specifies CATSRDARGMTDTQYF. Combining the CDR3 with reference TRBV15 and TRBJ2-3 gives the whole variable domain DAMVIQNPRYQVTQFGKPVTLSCSQTLNHNVMYWYQQKSSQAPKLLFHYYDKDFNNEADTPDNFQSRRPNTSFCFLDIRSPGLGDTAMYLCATSRDARGMTDTQYFGPGTRLTVL.

The J gene is TRBJ2-1, the V gene TRBV7-2; a weak D match, TRBD2 (6 bases). The germline V gene encodes CDR1 SGHTA and CDR2 FQGNSA. The CDR3 runs to 12 residues. V shed 5 bases and J shed 9 bases, with 11 bases lying between them. The chain's CDR3 is CASSNNGGEQFF. In DNA, the CDR3 is TGTGCCAGCAGCAATAACGGGGGTGAGCAGTTCTTC.

The chain links TRBV6-5 to TRBJ1-2; no reliable D call. CDR3 length: 13 amino acids. CDR1 is MNHEY and CDR2 is SVGAGI in the germline V gene. Trimming took 2 bases from V and 8 from J, leaving 12 bases between them. CDR3 bases: TGTGCCAGCAGTTACCGAGGCGCATTGGGCTACACCTTC. Translating it yields CASSYRGALGYTF.

The rearrangement uses TRBV19 and TRBJ1-2; 9 bases agree with TRBD1. Trimming took 4 bases from V and 7 from J; bases not matched to a gene: 13. CDR1 and CDR2 from the germline V gene are LNHDA and SQIVND (reference sequence). The CDR3 is made up of 16 amino acids. CDR3 in DNA: TGTGCCAGTAGTAAGGAATCCGGGACAGGGTATCGTGGCTACACCTTC. Amino acid sequence: CASSKESGTGYRGYTF.

J is TRBJ1-3 and V is TRBV4-1; no reliable D call. The CDR3 spans 15 residues. V was clipped by 2 bases and J by 0 bases, with 8 bases between them. Germline CDR1 and CDR2: MGHRA and YSYEKL. The CDR3 nucleotides read TGCGCCAGCAGCCAACCGCCCCCCTCTGGAAACACCATATATTTT. Translated, it gives CASSQPPPSGNTIYF.

J is TRBJ2-7 and V is TRBV21-1; TRBD1 is the table's D call, not checked against the DNA. TRBV21-1 is a pseudogene locus. The CDR3 has 14 residues. The CDR3 region is CASSNWTPTYEQYF. DNA of the CDR3: TGTGCCAGCAGCAATTGGACACCAACCTACGAGCAGTACTTC.

The rearrangement links TRBV7-2 to TRBJ1-2, with 9 bases matching TRBD1. The CDR3 sequence is 15 residues long. V lost 6 bases to trimming and J lost 3 bases; unmatched junction nucleotides: 8. Germline CDR1 and CDR2: SGHTA and FQGNSA. The CDR3 loop is CASSKSTGGYYGYTF. CDR3 in DNA: TGTGCCAGCAGTAAATCGACAGGGGGTTACTATGGCTACACCTTC. Full variable domain (missing parts from reference TRBV7-2 and TRBJ1-2): GAGVSQSPSNKVTEKGKDVELRCDPISGHTALYWYRQSLGQGLEFLIYFQGNSAPDKSGLPSDRFSAERTGGSVSTLTIQRTQQEDSAVYLCASSKSTGGYYGYTFGSGTRLTVV.

The rearrangement uses TRBV20-1 and TRBJ2-7; 9 bases map to TRBD2. The ends lost 5 bases at V and 0 bases at J; junction bases unmatched: 8. The CDR3 loop spans 15 amino acids. Germline CDR1 and CDR2: DFQATT and SNEGSKA (reference sequence). The CDR3 nucleotides are TGCAGTGCTGGGGGCGGGGGGGCAAGCTCCTACGAGCAGTACTTC. It encodes CSAGGGGASSYEQYF.

This chain uses TRBV6-1 with TRBJ1-3; TRBD1 matches at 7 bases. The CDR3 is 15 residues long. Germline CDR1 and CDR2: MNHNS and SASEGT. V lost 6 bases and J lost 0; bases outside the gene matches: 5. CDR3 residues: CASRSGQLSGNTIYF. The CDR3 region has the DNA TGTGCCAGCAGATCGGGACAGCTCTCTGGAAACACCATATATTTT.

V is TRBV7-9 and J is TRBJ2-6, with 8 bases matching TRBD1. The germline gives CDR1 SEHNR, CDR2 FQNEAQ (reference sequence). This CDR3 contains 18 residues. Germline trimming cut 2 bases from V and 2 bases from J; bases unmatched to any gene: 8. The CDR3 sequence is CASSLRRQGITGANVLTF. The CDR3 DNA reads as TGTGCCAGCAGCTTACGAAGACAGGGGATTACTGGGGCCAACGTCCTGACTTTC.

This chain joins TRBV19 and TRBJ2-7; the D gene is possibly TRBD1 (5 bases). The CDR3 has 12 residues. In germline, CDR1 is LNHDA, CDR2 SQIVND (reference sequence). V lost 7 bases and J lost 0, with 7 bases in between. The CDR3 nucleotides read TGTGCCAGTACAGGGCCCTCCTACGAGCAGTACTTC. Protein sequence: CASTGPSYEQYF.

This chain joins TRBV7-9 and TRBJ1-1; TRBD1 might be the D (5 bases). The CDR3 covers 13 residues. Per germline, CDR1 SEHNR and CDR2 FQNEAQ (reference sequence). Trimming stripped 1 base from V and 7 bases from J, with 10 bases between. The CDR3 DNA follows: TGTGCCAGCAGCTTAGTTGGGGGTGGTGAAGCTTTCTTT. This translates into CASSLVGGGEAFF.

The chain has TRBV20-1 and TRBJ1-5; 7 bases map to TRBD1. Trimming removed 6 bases from V and 2 bases from J; junction bases left unmatched: 4. In germline, CDR1 is DFQATT, CDR2 SNEGSKA (reference sequence). The CDR3 length is 13 residues. CDR3 DNA sequence: TGCAGTGCCAATGGACAGGGCAATCAGCCCCAGCATTTT. It yields the protein CSANGQGNQPQHF.

This chain joins TRBV30 and TRBJ1-5; no firm D call. The germline CDR1 and CDR2 sequences are GTSNPN and SVGIG (reference sequence). Trimming left V 2 bases short and J 5 bases short, with 10 bases between. The CDR3 extends over 13 amino acids. CDR3 DNA sequence: TGTGCCTGGAGTAGTGGCCCCGATCAGCCCCAGCATTTT. Translated, it gives CAWSSGPDQPQHF.

The rearrangement links TRBV9 to TRBJ2-5; D ambiguous. Trimming took off 0 bases at V and 5 bases at J, with 17 bases between the two ends. There are 16 residues in the CDR3. CDR1 is SGDLS, CDR2 YYNGEE, per germline. CDR3 sequence reads: CASSVGPRSAGETQYF. CDR3 bases: TGTGCCAGCAGCGTAGGGCCCCGGTCGGCTGGGGAGACCCAGTACTTC.

This clonotype was seen only a few times. The V gene is TRBV7-8, the J gene TRBJ2-5, with D perhaps assigned TRBD1 or TRBD2 (6 bases each). The CDR3 loop spans 15 amino acids. The germline CDR1 and CDR2 sequences are SGHVS and FQNEAQ. V lost 4 bases, J lost 5 bases, and 17 bases lay in between. Written as DNA, the CDR3 is TGTGCCAGCAGCTCAGAAGGGGGAGGAAAGGAGACCCAGTACTTC. This sequence encodes CASSSEGGGKETQYF.

J is TRBJ2-5 and V is TRBV5-6, with a possible D match to TRBD1 (5 bases). Germline assignment: CDR1 SGHDT and CDR2 YYEEEE. Trimming cost V 4 bases and J 5 bases, with 18 bases left between them. This CDR3 contains 15 residues. CDR3 sequence: CASSQVGLGSETQYF. As DNA, the CDR3 is TGTGCCAGCAGCCAGGTGGGGCTAGGTTCTGAGACCCAGTACTTC.

The chain links TRBV20-1 to TRBJ1-1; TRBD1 matches 7 bases. Germline loops: CDR1 DFQATT, CDR2 SNEGSKA (reference sequence). With V trimmed by 1 base and J by 1 base, 6 bases remained unmatched. This CDR3 has 15 amino acids. CDR3 nucleotide sequence: TGCAGTGCTAGAGGCGGACAGGCGGCGAACACTGAAGCTTTCTTT. Encoded protein: CSARGGQAANTEAFF.